This TCR beta chain stems from a study of cytomegalovirus exposure and HLA in healthy donors. The wider study: From donors who were HLA-typed, an early data release held approximately 80 million unique TCRs. Study findings and constraints: It was reportedly the case that the classifier diagnosed cytomegalovirus status with high specificity and sensitivity. A few CMV-associated chains proved CMV antigen-specific in vitro.

There were likely unrecorded immune exposures, though donors were nominally healthy when sampled. Germline V gene lookup returns CDR1 SQVTM and CDR2 ANQGSEA. Trimming removed 7 bases from V and 3 bases from J, with 15 bases in between. The CDR3 is 13 amino acids. Concerning this clone itself: Its target is not known.

PCR used 60 Vbeta primers and 13 Jbeta primers. Assay: immunoSEQ multiplex PCR; the TCRdb copy retains only in-frame clones and omits some. Among some 170,000 clones listed, about 83% were seen once. Sequencing input: PBMCs. The chain carries TRBV29-1 and TRBJ1-2, with a tentative D call TRBD1 (6 bases). The TCR comes from a woman in her thirties in good health and CMV-seronegative. CDR3 protein: CSARLAGDYGYTF. In nucleotides, the CDR3 is TGCAGCGCCCGCCTCGCAGGGGACTATGGCTACACCTTC.